This T cell receptor beta chain stems from a study of vaccination and CD4 T cells after COVID-19. As regards this clonotype: Antigen specificity is unknown.

The CDR3 is 16 amino acids. Sequencing of the DNA from cultured CD4+ T cells was carried out with the Oncomine TCR Beta short-read assay. TCRdb reprocessed the PCR reads with MiXCR, giving one entry per CDR3 protein. The sample has roughly 9,000 distinct CDR3 sequences, 40% to 50% seen once. The treatment: roughly 10-day PBMC culture with coronavirus spike peptide pools or control peptides (ViraFEST assay). Pre-COVID-19 pandemic sampling (2011-2018) yielded the unexposed donor's CD4+ T cells. The source is a human donor in good health. What was sequenced was CD4+ T cells from blood, cultured in vitro. The chain combines TRBV21-1 with TRBJ2-2; TRBD2 is taken as the D call from the table, unchecked against the DNA. TRBV21-1 is listed as a pseudogene. The CDR3 DNA is TGTGCCAGCAGCAAACTAGCGGGAACGAACACCGGGGAGCTGTTTTTT. Translated: CASSKLAGTNTGELFF.